This TCR beta chain was observed in a study of T cell changes during pregnancy in multiple sclerosis. Profiled with immunoSEQ multiplex PCR; TCRdb holds only in-frame clones, not every one. The table has roughly 40,000 clones, under 95% seen once. CDR1 and CDR2 (germline): MGHDK, SYGVNS. V was clipped by 4 bases and J by 0 bases, with 7 bases between them. This CDR3 comprises 13 residues. This specimen was CD8+ T cells from peripheral blood mononuclear cells, taken in the first trimester of pregnancy. The V call is TRBV25-1, the J call TRBJ2-7; D remains unclear. The receptor was derived from a female donor with multiple sclerosis, enrolled in a pregnancy study. The CDR3 DNA is TGTGCCAGCAGTGCGGTAAGCTCCTACGAGCAGTACTTC. It codes for CASSAVSSYEQYF.